The following is a T cell receptor (beta chain) sequence with its context. A J-beta primer mix and a sample-barcoded 5' primer were used in a second PCR of roughly 7 to 12 cycles. MiXCR was run by TCRdb on the 5' RACE reads, yielding one entry per CDR3 protein. The sample lists 540,000 or so distinct CDR3 sequences, 20% to 30% seen once, with just under 9% in the top ten. These data come from a study of blood T cells in healthy people across ages. Study information: When template switching was applied, about one barcoded beta molecule was captured per two T cells.

Trimming at V came to 0 bases and at J to 2 bases, leaving 5 bases not matched to a gene. The CDR3 sequence is 16 residues long. From germline, CDR1 is SGDLS and CDR2 YYNGEE. These data also featured in a second study, about T cells of mothers and their children.

The J gene is TRBJ2-1, the V gene TRBV9; 7 nucleotides match TRBD1. The sequenced sample consisted of blood. The sequence came from a boy between 10 and 17 years old in good health. The chain's CDR3 is CASSVGSQGTYNEQFF. In nucleotides, the CDR3 is TGTGCCAGCAGCGTAGGATCACAGGGGACCTACAATGAGCAGTTCTTC.